These 9 T cell receptor beta chains were sequenced from one sample in a study of cytomegalovirus exposure and HLA in healthy donors (dated 2017 in TCRdb). The protocol used for the library was the immunoSEQ multiplex PCR assay. TCRdb provides this immuneACCESS table in a form limited to in-frame rearrangements. Some clones are lacking; in checked studies, under half of them reflect an unresolved V gene, and why the rest are absent is not known. This sample holds some 150,000 clones; around nine tenths were observed only once. The ten biggest clones cover 1.4% of the sample. The specimen sequenced was PBMCs. The receptors shown here come from a woman in her twenties or thirties in good health and CMV-seronegative.

Notes on this clone: The junction and the germline gene differ at one end; a read error may be behind it. DNA for the CDR3: TGTGCTAGCAGCTTAAACCCTAGCGGGGGTGGGAGCACCGGGGAGCTGTTTTTT. Protein: CASSLNPSGGGSTGELFF. This sequence joins TRBV7-7 and TRBJ2-2, with 10 bases identical to TRBD2. Germline CDR1 and CDR2: SSHAT and FNYEAQ (reference sequence). This CDR3 has 18 residues.

The chain is built from TRBV6-8 and TRBJ1-3, with 9 bases identical to TRBD1. Germline CDR1 reads MNHGY; CDR2 reads SAAAGT. The CDR3 is 14 amino acids. Trimming took 11 bases from V and 6 from J; bases not matched to a gene: 11. The CDR3: CAPQGQGLENTIYF. CDR3 nucleotides: TGTGCCCCCCAGGGACAGGGATTAGAAAACACCATATATTTT.

The gene calls are TRBV9 and TRBJ2-1; D is possibly TRBD2 (6 bases). The CDR3 loop spans 14 amino acids. Between the trimmed V and J ends, which lost 2 bases and 6 bases, there was a span of 12 bases. Germline values: CDR1 SGDLS, CDR2 YYNGEE. The CDR3 loop reads CASSVGLASNEQFF. As DNA, the CDR3 is TGTGCCAGCAGCGTCGGCCTAGCGTCCAATGAGCAGTTCTTC.

In this sample, this clone turned up a few times. The rearrangement links TRBV13 to TRBJ1-6; 11 bases line up with TRBD1. CDR3 length: 16 amino acids. Trimming cost V 5 bases and J 5 bases; bases outside gene matches: 5. Germline CDR1 and CDR2: PRHDT and FYEKMQ (reference sequence). The CDR3 region is CASSLRTGGDNSPLHF. CDR3 in DNA: TGTGCCAGCAGCCTCAGGACAGGGGGCGATAATTCACCCCTCCACTTT. Combining the CDR3 with reference TRBV13 and TRBJ1-6 gives the whole variable domain AAGVIQSPRHLIKEKRETATLKCYPIPRHDTVYWYQQGPGQDPQFLISFYEKMQSDKGSIPDRFSAQQFSDYHSELNMSSLELGDSALYFCASSLRTGGDNSPLHFGNGTRLTVT.

The genes are TRBV27 and TRBJ2-7, with TRBD1 matching 8 bases. Trimming at V came to 3 bases and at J to 5 bases, leaving 3 bases not matched to a gene. Germline V lookup: CDR1 MNHEY, CDR2 SMNVEV (reference sequence). The CDR3 has 13 residues. The CDR3 protein is CASSFSGQDEQYF. As DNA, the CDR3 is TGTGCCAGCAGTTTTTCGGGACAGGACGAGCAGTACTTC.

The J gene is TRBJ1-5, the V gene TRBV5-1; a weak D match, TRBD1 (6 bases). The germline V and J ends were trimmed by 9 bases and 6 bases, with 16 bases remaining between them. Looked up from germline, CDR1 is SGHRS and CDR2 is YFSETQ. The CDR3 contains 13 residues. CDR3 residues: CATIQGVGQPQHF. The CDR3 DNA follows: TGCGCCACCATACAGGGTGTCGGTCAGCCCCAGCATTTT.

This clone has just a few counts. The rearrangement joins TRBV10-3 to TRBJ1-5, with 10 bases identical to TRBD1. Per germline, CDR1 ENHRY and CDR2 SYGVKD. This CDR3 has 13 amino acids. The V gene end was trimmed by 4 bases and the J gene end by 6 bases; junction bases not matched to a gene: 0. CDR3 residues: CAISGTGGQPQHF. The CDR3 coding sequence is TGTGCCATCAGTGGGACAGGGGGTCAGCCCCAGCATTTT.

The chain links TRBV2 to TRBJ2-3; 13 bases map to TRBD2. CDR3 length: 15 residues. With 5 bases clipped from V and 6 bases from J, the junction kept 5 bases outside the gene matches. Per germline, CDR1 SNHLY and CDR2 FYNNEI. The CDR3 nucleotides read TGTGCCAGCAGTAGGACTAGCGGGGGCCGGGATACGCAGTATTTT. As protein: CASSRTSGGRDTQYF.

This chain links TRBV5-6 with TRBJ2-2; D is possibly TRBD1 (5 bases). The germline V gene encodes CDR1 SGHDT and CDR2 YYEEEE. The CDR3 is 16 amino acids. The V end was cut by 0 bases, the J end by 3 bases, with 12 bases between. CDR3: CASSLGGSGYTGELFF. CDR3 bases: TGTGCCAGCAGCTTGGGAGGTTCAGGGTACACCGGGGAGCTGTTTTTT.